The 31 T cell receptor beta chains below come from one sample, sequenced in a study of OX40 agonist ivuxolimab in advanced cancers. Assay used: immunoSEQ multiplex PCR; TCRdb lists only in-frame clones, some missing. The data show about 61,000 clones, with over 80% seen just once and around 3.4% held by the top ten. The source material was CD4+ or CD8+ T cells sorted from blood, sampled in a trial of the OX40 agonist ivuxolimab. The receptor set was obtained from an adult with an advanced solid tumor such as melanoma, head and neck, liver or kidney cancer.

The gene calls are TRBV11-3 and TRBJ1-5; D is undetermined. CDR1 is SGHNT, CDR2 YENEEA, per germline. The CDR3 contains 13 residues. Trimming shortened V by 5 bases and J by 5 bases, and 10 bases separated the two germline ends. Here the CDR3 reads CASSPGSDQPQHF. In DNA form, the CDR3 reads TGTGCCAGCAGCCCCGGGAGCGATCAGCCCCAGCATTTT.

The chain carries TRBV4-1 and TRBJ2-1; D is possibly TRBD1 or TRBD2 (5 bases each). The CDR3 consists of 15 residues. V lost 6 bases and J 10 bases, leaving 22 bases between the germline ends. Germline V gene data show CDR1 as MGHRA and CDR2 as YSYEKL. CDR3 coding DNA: TGCGCCAGCAGGGTCGGGACGGCCTCTCCTACGGAGCAGTTCTTC. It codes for CASRVGTASPTEQFF.

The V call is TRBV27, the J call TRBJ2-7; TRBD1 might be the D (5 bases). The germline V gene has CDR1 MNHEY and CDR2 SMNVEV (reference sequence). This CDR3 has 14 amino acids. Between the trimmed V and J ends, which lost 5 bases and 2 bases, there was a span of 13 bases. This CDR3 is CASSRQGSTYEQYF. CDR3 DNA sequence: TGTGCCAGCAGTAGGCAGGGCAGCACCTACGAGCAGTACTTC.

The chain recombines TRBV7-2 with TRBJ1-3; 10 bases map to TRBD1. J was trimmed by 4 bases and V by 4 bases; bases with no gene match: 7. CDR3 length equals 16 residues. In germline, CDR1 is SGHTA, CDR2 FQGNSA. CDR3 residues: CASSSGQGEAGNTIYF. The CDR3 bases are TGTGCCAGCAGCTCCGGACAGGGGGAGGCCGGAAACACCATATATTTT.

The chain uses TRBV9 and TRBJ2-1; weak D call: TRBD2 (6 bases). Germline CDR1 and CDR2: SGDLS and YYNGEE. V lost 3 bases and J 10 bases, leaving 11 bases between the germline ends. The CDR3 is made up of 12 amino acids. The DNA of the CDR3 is TGTGCCAGCAGCGCCAGCCGGGGGGAGCAGTTCTTC. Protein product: CASSASRGEQFF.

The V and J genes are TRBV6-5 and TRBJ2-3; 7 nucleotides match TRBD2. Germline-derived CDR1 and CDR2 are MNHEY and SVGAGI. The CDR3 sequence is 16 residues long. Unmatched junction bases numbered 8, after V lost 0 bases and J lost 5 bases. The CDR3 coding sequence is TGTGCCAGCAGTTACTCGGGGGGGAGTTGGGAAGATACGCAGTATTTT. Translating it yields CASSYSGGSWEDTQYF.

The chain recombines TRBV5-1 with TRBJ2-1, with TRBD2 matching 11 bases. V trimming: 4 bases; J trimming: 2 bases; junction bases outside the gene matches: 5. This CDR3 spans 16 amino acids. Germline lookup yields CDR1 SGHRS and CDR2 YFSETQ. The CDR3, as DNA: TGCGCCAGCAGCCAGACTAGCGGGGTAACCTACAATGAGCAGTTCTTC. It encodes CASSQTSGVTYNEQFF.

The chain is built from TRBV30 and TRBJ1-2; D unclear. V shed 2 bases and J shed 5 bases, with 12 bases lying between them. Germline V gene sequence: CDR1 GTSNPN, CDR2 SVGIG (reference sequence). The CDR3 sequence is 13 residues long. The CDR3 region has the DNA TGTGCCTGGAGTATAAAAGGACTTTATGGCTACACCTTC. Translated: CAWSIKGLYGYTF. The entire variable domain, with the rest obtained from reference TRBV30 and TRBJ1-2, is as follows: SQTIHQWPATLVQPVGSPLSLECTVEGTSNPNLYWYRQAAGRGLQLLFYSVGIGQISSEVPQNLSASRPQDRQFILSSKKLLLSDSGFYLCAWSIKGLYGYTFGSGTRLTVV.

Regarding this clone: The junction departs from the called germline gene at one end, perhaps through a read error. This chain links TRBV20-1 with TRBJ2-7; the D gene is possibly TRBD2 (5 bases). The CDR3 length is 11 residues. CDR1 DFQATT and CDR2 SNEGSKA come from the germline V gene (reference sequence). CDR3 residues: CSVSPQRENYF. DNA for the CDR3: TGCAGTGTCTCCCCCCAAAGGGAGAATTATTTC.

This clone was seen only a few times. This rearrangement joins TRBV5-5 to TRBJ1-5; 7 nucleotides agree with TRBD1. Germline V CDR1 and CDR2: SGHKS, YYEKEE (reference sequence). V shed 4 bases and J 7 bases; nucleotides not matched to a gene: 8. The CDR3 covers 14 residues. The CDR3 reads CASSPQTGPQPQHF. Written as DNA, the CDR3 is TGTGCCAGCAGCCCCCAGACAGGGCCCCAGCCCCAGCATTTT.

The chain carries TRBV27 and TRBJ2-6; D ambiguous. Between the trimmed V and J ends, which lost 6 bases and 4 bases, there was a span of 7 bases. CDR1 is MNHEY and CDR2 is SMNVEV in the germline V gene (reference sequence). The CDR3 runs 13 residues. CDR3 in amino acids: CASSLQGANVLTF. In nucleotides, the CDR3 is TGTGCCAGCAGCCTACAGGGGGCCAACGTCCTGACTTTC.

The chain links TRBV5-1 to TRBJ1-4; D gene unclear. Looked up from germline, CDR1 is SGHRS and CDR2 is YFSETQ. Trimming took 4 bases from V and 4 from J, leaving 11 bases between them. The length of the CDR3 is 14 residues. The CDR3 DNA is TGCGCCAGCAGCATGACATCATTTAATGAAAAACTGTTTTTT. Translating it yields CASSMTSFNEKLFF.

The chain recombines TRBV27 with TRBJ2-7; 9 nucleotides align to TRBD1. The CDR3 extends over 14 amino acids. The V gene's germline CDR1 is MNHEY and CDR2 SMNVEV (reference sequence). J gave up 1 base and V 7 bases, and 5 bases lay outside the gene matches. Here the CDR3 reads CASTRGQGSYEQYF. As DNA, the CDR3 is TGTGCCAGCACCCGGGGACAGGGTTCCTACGAGCAGTACTTC.

The CDR3 loop is CASSLEEETPEAFF. DNA for the CDR3: TGTGCCAGCAGCTTAGAGGAGGAGACACCTGAAGCTTTCTTT. The chain has TRBV11-3 and TRBJ1-1; D is unclear. The germline gives CDR1 SGHNT, CDR2 YENEEA. The CDR3 consists of 14 residues. Trimming took off 0 bases at V and 6 bases at J, with 11 bases between the two ends. The full variable domain, in which reference TRBV11-3 and TRBJ1-1 provide the parts outside the CDR3, is EAGVVQSPRYKIIEKKQPVAFWCNPISGHNTLYWYLQNLGQGPELLIRYENEEAVDDSQLPKDRFSAERLKGVDSTLKIQPAELGDSAVYLCASSLEEETPEAFFGQGTRLTVV.

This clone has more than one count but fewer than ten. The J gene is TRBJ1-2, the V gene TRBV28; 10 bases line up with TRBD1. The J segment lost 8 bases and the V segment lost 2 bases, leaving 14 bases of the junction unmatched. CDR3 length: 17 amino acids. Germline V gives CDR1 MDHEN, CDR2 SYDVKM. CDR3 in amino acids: CASSLGGTGDKILGYTF. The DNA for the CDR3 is TGTGCCAGCAGTTTAGGAGGGACAGGGGATAAGATTCTCGGCTACACCTTC.

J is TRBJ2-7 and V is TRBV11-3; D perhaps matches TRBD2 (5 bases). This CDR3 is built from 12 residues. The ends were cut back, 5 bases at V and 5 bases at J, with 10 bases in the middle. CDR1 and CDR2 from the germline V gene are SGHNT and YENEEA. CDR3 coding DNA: TGTGCCAGCAGCCCCGACTACGACGAGCAGTACTTC. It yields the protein CASSPDYDEQYF.

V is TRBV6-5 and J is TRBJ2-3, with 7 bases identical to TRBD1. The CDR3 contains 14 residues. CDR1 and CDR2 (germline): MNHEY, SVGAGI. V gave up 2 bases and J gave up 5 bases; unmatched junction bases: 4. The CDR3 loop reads CASSYGTVGDTQYF. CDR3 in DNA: TGTGCCAGCAGTTACGGGACAGTAGGAGATACGCAGTATTTT.

In DNA form, the CDR3 reads TGTGCCAGCAGCCCCCGGCTAACAGGGGGGCTGCCAAGGGATGAGCAGTTCTTC. Residues: CASSPRLTGGLPRDEQFF. The rearrangement uses TRBV7-9 and TRBJ2-1; 8 bases agree with TRBD1. Germline CDR1 is SEHNR and CDR2 is FQNEAQ (reference sequence). There are 18 residues in the CDR3. After removal of 5 bases from V and 8 bases from J, the junction contained 20 bases not matched to a gene.

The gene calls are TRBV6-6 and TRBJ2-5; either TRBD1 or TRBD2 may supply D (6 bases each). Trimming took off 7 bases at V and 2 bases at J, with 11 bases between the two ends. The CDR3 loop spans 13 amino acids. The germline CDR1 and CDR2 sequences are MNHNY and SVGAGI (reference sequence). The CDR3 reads CASIRGAQETQYF. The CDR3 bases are TGTGCCAGCATAAGGGGGGCTCAAGAGACCCAGTACTTC.

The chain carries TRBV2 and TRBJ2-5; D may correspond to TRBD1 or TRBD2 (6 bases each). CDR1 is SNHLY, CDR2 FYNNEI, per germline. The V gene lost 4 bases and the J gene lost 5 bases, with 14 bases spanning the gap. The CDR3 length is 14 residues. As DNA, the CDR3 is TGTGCCAGCAGTGTAAATGGGGGGCGGGAGACCCAGTACTTC. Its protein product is CASSVNGGRETQYF.

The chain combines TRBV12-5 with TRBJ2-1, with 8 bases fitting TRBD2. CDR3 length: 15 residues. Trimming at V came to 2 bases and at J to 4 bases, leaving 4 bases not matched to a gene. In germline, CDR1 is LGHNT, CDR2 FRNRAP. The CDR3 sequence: CASGLFTGGYNEQFF. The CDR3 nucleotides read TGTGCTAGTGGTTTGTTTACGGGGGGGTACAATGAGCAGTTCTTC.

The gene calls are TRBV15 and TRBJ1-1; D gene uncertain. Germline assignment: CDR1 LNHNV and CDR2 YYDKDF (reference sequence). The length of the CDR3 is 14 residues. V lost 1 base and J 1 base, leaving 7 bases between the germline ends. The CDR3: CATSRATGNTEAFF. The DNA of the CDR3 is TGTGCCACCAGCAGAGCGACGGGGAACACTGAAGCTTTCTTT.

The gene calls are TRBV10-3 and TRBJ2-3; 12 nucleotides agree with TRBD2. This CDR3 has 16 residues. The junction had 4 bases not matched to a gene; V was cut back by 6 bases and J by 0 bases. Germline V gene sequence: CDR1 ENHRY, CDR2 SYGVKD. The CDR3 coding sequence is TGTGCCATCAGGCCGACTAGCGGGGGAAGCACAGATACGCAGTATTTT. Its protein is CAIRPTSGGSTDTQYF.

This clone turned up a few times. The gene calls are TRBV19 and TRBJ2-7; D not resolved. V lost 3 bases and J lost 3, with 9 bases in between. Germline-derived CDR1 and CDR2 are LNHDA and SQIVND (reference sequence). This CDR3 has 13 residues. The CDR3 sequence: CASSMVPHYEQYF. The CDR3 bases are TGTGCCAGTAGTATGGTCCCTCACTACGAGCAGTACTTC. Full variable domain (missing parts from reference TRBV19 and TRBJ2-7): DGGITQSPKYLFRKEGQNVTLSCEQNLNHDAMYWYRQDPGQGLRLIYYSQIVNDFQKGDIAEGYSVSREKKESFPLTVTSAQKNPTAFYLCASSMVPHYEQYFGPGTRLTVT.

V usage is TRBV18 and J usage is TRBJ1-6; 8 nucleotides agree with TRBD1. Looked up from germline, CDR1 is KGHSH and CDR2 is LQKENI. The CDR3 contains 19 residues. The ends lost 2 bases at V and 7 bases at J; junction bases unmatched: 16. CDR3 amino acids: CASSPIGSGTGYRNSPLHF. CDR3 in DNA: TGTGCCAGCTCACCAATTGGGTCCGGGACAGGCTACCGAAATTCACCCCTCCACTTT.

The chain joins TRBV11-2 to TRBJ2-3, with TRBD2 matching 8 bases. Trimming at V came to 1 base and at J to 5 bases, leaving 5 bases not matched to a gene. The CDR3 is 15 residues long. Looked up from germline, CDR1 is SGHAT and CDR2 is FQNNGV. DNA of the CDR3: TGTGCCAGCAGCTTAGCGGGGGGGCCTATAGATACGCAGTATTTT. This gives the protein CASSLAGGPIDTQYF.

The CDR3 DNA follows: TGTGCCAGCAGCCCCTCCGGGACAGGGGGCAGGGGCTACACCTTC. It codes for CASSPSGTGGRGYTF. The V gene is TRBV5-6, the J gene TRBJ1-2; 12 bases are shared with TRBD1. Losses at the gene ends were 4 bases for V and 8 bases for J; bases not matched to a gene: 9. The CDR3 loop spans 15 amino acids. Germline loops: CDR1 SGHDT, CDR2 YYEEEE. Using reference TRBV5-6 and TRBJ1-2 for the parts outside the CDR3, the full variable domain is DAGVTQSPTHLIKTRGQQVTLRCSPKSGHDTVSWYQQALGQGPQFIFQYYEEEERQRGNFPDRFSGHQFPNYSSELNVNALLLGDSALYLCASSPSGTGGRGYTFGSGTRLTVV.

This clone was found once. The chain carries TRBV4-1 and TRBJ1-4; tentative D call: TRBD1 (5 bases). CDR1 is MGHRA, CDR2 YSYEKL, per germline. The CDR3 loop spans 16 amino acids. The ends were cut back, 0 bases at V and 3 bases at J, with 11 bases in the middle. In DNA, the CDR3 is TGCGCCAGCAGCCAAGATCGGGGGGAGGCTAATGAAAAACTGTTTTTT. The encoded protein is CASSQDRGEANEKLFF.

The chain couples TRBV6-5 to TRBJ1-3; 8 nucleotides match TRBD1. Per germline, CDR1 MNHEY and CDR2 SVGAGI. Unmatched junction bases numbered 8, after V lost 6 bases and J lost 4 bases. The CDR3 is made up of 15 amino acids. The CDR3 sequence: CASRPPGGAGNTIYF. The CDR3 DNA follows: TGTGCCAGCAGGCCACCAGGGGGCGCAGGAAACACCATATATTTT.

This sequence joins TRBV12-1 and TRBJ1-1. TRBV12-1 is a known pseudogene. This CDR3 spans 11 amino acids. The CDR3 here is CVPGSRRRAFF. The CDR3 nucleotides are TGTGTCCCTGGGTCCAGACGTCGGGCTTTCTTT.

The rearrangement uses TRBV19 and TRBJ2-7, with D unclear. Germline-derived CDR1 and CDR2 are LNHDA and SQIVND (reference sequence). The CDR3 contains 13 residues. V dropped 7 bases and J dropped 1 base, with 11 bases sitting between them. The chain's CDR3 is CASKLGSSYEQYF. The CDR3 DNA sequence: TGTGCCAGTAAGCTGGGATCGTCCTACGAGCAGTACTTC.